A selection of T cell receptor beta chains follows, all from one sample in a study of blood T cell repertoires in COVID-19. Using immunoSEQ multiplex PCR, the repertoire was profiled, and TCRdb retains in-frame clones only, with some absent. The table lists approximately 140,000 clones, around 87% of them singletons, with 1% to 1.5% in the top ten. The sample consisted of PBMCs or T cells enriched from blood (not recorded which). These receptors were taken from a young woman with acute COVID-19. The CDR3 runs from the conserved cysteine through the conserved F or W. The D gene is left open where the match is weak. Size is stated for part of the rows, as once, few or many counts, or as a class when the clone is expanded.

d_gene	v_gene	j_gene	abundance	CDR3aa	CDR3nt
TRBD1	TRBV30	TRBJ2-1	.	CAWSVPGQGRIEQFF	TGTGCCTGGAGTGTACCGGGACAGGGGCGCATTGAGCAGTTCTTC
.	TRBV28	TRBJ2-7	.	CASSPRTGTSLRSYEQYF	TGTGCCAGCAGTCCGAGGACAGGTACTAGCTTAAGGTCCTACGAGCAGTACTTC
TRBD2	TRBV7-2	TRBJ2-7	.	CASSLGLAYEQYF	TGTGCCAGCAGCTTAGGACTAGCGTATGAGCAGTACTTC
TRBD2	TRBV19	TRBJ2-5	.	CASSIRLAGPQETQYF	TGTGCCAGTAGTATTCGGCTAGCGGGACCGCAAGAGACCCAGTACTTC
.	TRBV7-3	TRBJ2-2	.	CASSLASANTGELFF	TGTGCCAGCAGCTTAGCGTCCGCGAACACCGGGGAGCTGTTTTTT
TRBD2	TRBV5-1	TRBJ2-5	.	CASSVLAGGGETQYF	TGCGCCAGCAGCGTCCTAGCGGGAGGAGGGGAGACCCAGTACTTC
TRBD2	TRBV7-2	TRBJ2-2	.	CASSLTSGSFAGELFF	TGTGCCAGCAGCTTGACTAGCGGGAGCTTCGCCGGGGAGCTGTTTTTT
.	TRBV13	TRBJ2-7	once	CASSQLQGAEQYF	TGTGCCAGCAGCCAACTACAGGGAGCCGAGCAGTACTTC
TRBD1	TRBV28	TRBJ1-5	.	CASSLDRGLSSSQPQHF	TGTGCCAGCAGCTTGGACAGGGGGCTCAGCTCGTCTCAGCCCCAGCATTTT
TRBD1	TRBV29-1	TRBJ1-1	.	CSVGGQGTEAFF	TGCAGCGTTGGGGGACAGGGAACTGAAGCTTTCTTT
.	TRBV18	TRBJ1-1	.	CASSSGGNTEAFF	TGTGCCAGCTCATCCGGGGGGAACACTGAAGCTTTCTTT
.	TRBV6-4	TRBJ2-2	.	CASSEGPDTGELFF	TGTGCCAGCAGTGAGGGGCCAGACACCGGGGAGCTGTTTTTT
.	TRBV7-2	TRBJ1-1	.	CASSFWAGANTEAFF	TGTGCCAGCAGCTTTTGGGCAGGGGCGAACACTGAAGCTTTCTTT
.	TRBV15	TRBJ2-3	.	CATSLPGGTDTQYF	TGTGCCACCAGCCTACCAGGGGGCACAGATACGCAGTATTTT
.	TRBV7-6	TRBJ1-2	.	CASRRVDYGYTF	TGTGCCAGTCGCAGGGTGGACTATGGCTACACCTTC
.	TRBV7-2	TRBJ1-5	.	CASSGGANQPQHF	TGTGCCAGCTCGGGGGGGGCCAATCAGCCCCAGCATTTT
TRBD2	TRBV20-1	TRBJ2-1	.	CSASKTSGNEQFF	TGCAGTGCTAGTAAGACTAGCGGGAATGAGCAGTTCTTC
.	TRBV27	TRBJ2-1	.	CASSLSIGTNNEQFF	TGTGCCAGCAGTTTATCGATTGGGACAAACAATGAGCAGTTCTTC
.	TRBV5-6	TRBJ1-6	few	CASSSLGGSPLHF	TGTGCCAGCAGCTCCCTAGGTGGTTCACCCCTCCACTTT
.	TRBV9	TRBJ1-1	.	CASSVGGENTEAFF	TGTGCCAGCAGCGTAGGCGGGGAGAACACTGAAGCTTTCTTT
.	TRBV7-6	TRBJ1-4	.	CASSERESRYNEKLFF	TGTGCCAGCAGCGAGCGCGAGAGCCGGTATAATGAAAAACTGTTTTTT
.	TRBV28	TRBJ1-1	.	CASSREGRNTEAFF	TGTGCCAGCAGTCGCGAGGGCAGGAACACTGAAGCTTTCTTT
.	TRBV3-1/TRBV3-2	TRBJ2-1	.	CASSQLLGSYNEQFF	TGTGCCAGCAGCCAACTCCTAGGCAGCTACAATGAGCAGTTCTTC
TRBD2	TRBV28	TRBJ2-7	.	CASSFPREPQNRYSYEQYF	TGTGCCAGCAGTTTTCCGCGGGAGCCCCAAAATCGATACTCCTACGAGCAGTACTTC
TRBD2	TRBV28	TRBJ2-6	.	CASSPPPGGSGANVLTF	TGTGCCAGCAGTCCACCCCCGGGGGGCTCTGGGGCCAACGTCCTGACTTTC
.	TRBV7-9	TRBJ1-2	.	CASSFDEGWGYTF	TGTGCCAGCAGCTTTGACGAGGGTTGGGGCTACACCTTC
.	TRBV4-1	TRBJ2-3	.	CASSQALVSTDTQYF	TGCGCCAGCAGCCAAGCACTTGTGAGCACAGATACGCAGTATTTT
.	TRBV6-5	TRBJ2-1	.	CASYPRWSDREQFF	TGTGCCAGTTATCCGAGGTGGTCCGATCGTGAGCAGTTCTTC
TRBD1	TRBV24-1	TRBJ1-5	.	CATSDTTGTGSQPQHF	TGTGCCACCAGTGATACAACCGGGACAGGAAGCCAGCCCCAGCATTTT
.	TRBV18	TRBJ2-5	.	CASSPPMAGGETQYF	TGTGCCAGCTCACCACCCATGGCTGGAGGAGAGACCCAGTACTTC
.	TRBV5-1	TRBJ2-1	.	CASSLVGSVNEQFF	TGCGCCAGCAGCTTGGTCGGGAGTGTAAATGAGCAGTTCTTC
TRBD2	TRBV2	TRBJ2-7	few	CASRGGFRTSATPYEQYF	TGTGCCAGCAGGGGCGGGTTTCGGACTAGCGCAACCCCCTACGAGCAGTACTTC